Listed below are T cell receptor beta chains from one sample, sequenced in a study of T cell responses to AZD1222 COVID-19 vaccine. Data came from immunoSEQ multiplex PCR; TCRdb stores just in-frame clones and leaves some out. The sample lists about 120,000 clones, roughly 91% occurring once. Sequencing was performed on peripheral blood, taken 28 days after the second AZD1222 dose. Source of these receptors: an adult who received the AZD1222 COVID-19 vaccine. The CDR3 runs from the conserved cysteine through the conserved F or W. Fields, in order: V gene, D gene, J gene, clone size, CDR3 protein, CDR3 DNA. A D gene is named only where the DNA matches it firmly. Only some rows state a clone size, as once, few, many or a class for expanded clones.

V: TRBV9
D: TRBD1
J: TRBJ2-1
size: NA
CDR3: CASSVGQGASAAYNEQFF
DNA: TGTGCCAGCAGCGTCGGACAGGGGGCTTCGGCGGCGTACAATGAGCAGTTCTTC

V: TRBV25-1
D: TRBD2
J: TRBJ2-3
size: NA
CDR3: CASSEWLAGGPTDTQYF
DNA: TGTGCCAGCAGTGAATGGTTGGCGGGAGGTCCCACAGATACGCAGTATTTT

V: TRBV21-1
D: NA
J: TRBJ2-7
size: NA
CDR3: CASSKDPRMQGISYEQYF
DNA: TGTGCCAGCAGCAAAGATCCTAGGATGCAAGGGATCTCCTACGAGCAGTACTTC

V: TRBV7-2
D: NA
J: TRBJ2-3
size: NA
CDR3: CASSLYSGADTQYF
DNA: TGTGCCAGCAGCTTGTATAGTGGCGCAGATACGCAGTATTTT

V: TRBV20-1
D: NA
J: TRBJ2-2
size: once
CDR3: CSAGGLFTGELFF
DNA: TGCAGTGCTGGTGGACTTTTCACCGGGGAGCTGTTTTTT

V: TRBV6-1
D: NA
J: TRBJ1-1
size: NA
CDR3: CASSEAIVMNTEAFF
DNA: TGTGCCAGCAGTGAAGCTATAGTAATGAACACTGAAGCTTTCTTT

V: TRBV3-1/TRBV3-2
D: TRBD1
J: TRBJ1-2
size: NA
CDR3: CASSDRAGYGYTF
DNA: TGTGCCAGCAGTGACAGGGCAGGCTATGGCTACACCTTC

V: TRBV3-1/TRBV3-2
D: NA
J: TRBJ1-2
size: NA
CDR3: CASSQAQGLGYTF
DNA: TGTGCCAGCAGCCAAGCCCAGGGGCTTGGCTACACCTTC

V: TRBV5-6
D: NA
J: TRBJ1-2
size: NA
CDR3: CASSLGTANYGYTF
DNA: TGTGCCAGCAGCTTGGGGACAGCCAACTATGGCTACACCTTC

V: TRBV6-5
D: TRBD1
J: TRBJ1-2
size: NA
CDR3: CASTTGTGFGYTF
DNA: TGTGCCAGCACCACGGGGACAGGGTTCGGCTACACCTTC

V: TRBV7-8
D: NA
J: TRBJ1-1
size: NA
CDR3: CASSLAIRTVGQRGTEAFF
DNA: TGTGCCAGCAGCTTAGCGATTAGGACAGTCGGTCAGCGGGGGACTGAAGCTTTCTTT

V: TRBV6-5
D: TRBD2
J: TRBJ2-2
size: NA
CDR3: CASSLVRTSAGELFF
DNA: TGTGCCAGCAGCCTGGTTAGGACTAGCGCCGGGGAGCTGTTTTTT

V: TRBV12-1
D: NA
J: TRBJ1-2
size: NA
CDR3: CASSLNEEGYTF
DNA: TGTGCCAGCAGCTTAAACGAAGAAGGCTACACCTTC

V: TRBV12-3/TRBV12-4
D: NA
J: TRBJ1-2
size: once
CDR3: CASSLGSEYGYTF
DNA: TGTGCCAGCAGTTTAGGGTCTGAATATGGCTACACCTTC

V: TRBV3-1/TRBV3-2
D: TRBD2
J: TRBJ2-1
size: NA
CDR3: CASNRGGDEQFF
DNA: TGTGCCAGCAACCGGGGGGGCGATGAGCAGTTCTTC

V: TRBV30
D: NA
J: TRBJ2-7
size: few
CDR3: CAWSVRGGFSYEQYF
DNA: TGTGCCTGGAGTGTACGGGGCGGATTCTCCTACGAGCAGTACTTC

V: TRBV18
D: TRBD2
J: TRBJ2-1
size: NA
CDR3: CASSLKGTSQLFF
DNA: TGTGCCAGCTCCCTTAAGGGGACTAGCCAGCTTTTCTTC

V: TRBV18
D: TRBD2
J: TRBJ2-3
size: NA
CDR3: CASSPSGENTQYF
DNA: TGTGCCAGCTCACCAAGCGGGGAGAATACGCAGTATTTT

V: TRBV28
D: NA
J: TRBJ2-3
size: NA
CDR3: CASRSEWSTDTQYF
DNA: TGTGCCAGCAGGTCAGAGTGGAGCACAGATACGCAGTATTTT

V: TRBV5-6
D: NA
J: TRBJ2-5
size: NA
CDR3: CASSLKGYQETQYF
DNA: TGTGCCAGCAGCTTGAAGGGGTACCAAGAGACCCAGTACTTC

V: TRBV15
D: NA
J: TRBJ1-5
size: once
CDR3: CATSSSNNQPQHF
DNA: TGTGCCACCAGCAGTTCCAACAATCAGCCCCAGCATTTT

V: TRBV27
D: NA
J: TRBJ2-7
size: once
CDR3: CASSPLTGFSYEQYF
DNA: TGTGCCAGCAGCCCTCTTACAGGGTTCTCCTACGAGCAGTACTTC

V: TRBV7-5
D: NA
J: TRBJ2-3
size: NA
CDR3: CARSLDGGLSLGTDTQYF
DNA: TGTGCCAGAAGCTTAGATGGGGGGCTAAGCTTAGGCACAGATACGCAGTATTTT

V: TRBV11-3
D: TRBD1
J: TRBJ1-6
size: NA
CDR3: CASSVIRQGPLPSPLHF
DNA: TGTGCCAGCAGCGTTATCAGACAGGGACCGTTACCTTCACCCCTCCACTTT

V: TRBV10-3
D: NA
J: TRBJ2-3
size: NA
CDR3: CAISASKGPTDTQYF
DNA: TGTGCCATCAGTGCCTCAAAGGGGCCCACAGATACGCAGTATTTT

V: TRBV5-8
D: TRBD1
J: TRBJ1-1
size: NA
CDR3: CASSLGRGRTEAFF
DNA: TGTGCCAGCAGCTTGGGCAGGGGGCGAACTGAAGCTTTCTTT

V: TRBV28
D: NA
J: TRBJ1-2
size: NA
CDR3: CASSPRGAVYGYTF
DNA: TGTGCCAGCAGCCCCCGGGGGGCTGTCTATGGCTACACCTTC

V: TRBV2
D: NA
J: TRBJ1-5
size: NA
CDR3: CASSEARSHGTGSNQPQHF
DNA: TGTGCCAGCAGTGAAGCGCGATCCCACGGGACGGGGAGCAATCAGCCCCAGCATTTT

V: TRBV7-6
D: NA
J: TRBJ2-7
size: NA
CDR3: CASSTDQSGAEQYF
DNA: TGTGCCAGCAGCACAGATCAATCAGGGGCCGAGCAGTACTTC

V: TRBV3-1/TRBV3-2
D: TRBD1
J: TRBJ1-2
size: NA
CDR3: CASSHRGTANYGYTF
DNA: TGTGCCAGCAGCCATCGTGGGACAGCCAACTATGGCTACACCTTC

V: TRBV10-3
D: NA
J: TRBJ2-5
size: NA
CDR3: CAISGWDGETQYF
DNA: TGTGCCATCAGTGGGTGGGATGGGGAGACCCAGTACTTC

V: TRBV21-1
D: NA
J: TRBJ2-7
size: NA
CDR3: CASSKAGSTGRRRVTYEQYF
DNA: TGTGCCAGCAGCAAAGCGGGGTCGACAGGCAGGAGGCGGGTTACCTACGAGCAGTACTTC

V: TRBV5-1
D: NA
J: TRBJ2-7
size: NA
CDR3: CASSSPEGYEQYF
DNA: TGCGCCAGCAGCTCCCCGGAGGGCTACGAGCAGTACTTC

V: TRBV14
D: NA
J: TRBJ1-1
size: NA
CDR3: CASSQVYGMDEAFF
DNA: TGTGCCAGCAGCCAAGTATATGGGATGGATGAAGCTTTCTTT

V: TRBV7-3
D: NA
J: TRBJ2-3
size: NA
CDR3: CASSLFSGSTDTQYF
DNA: TGTGCCAGCAGCCTCTTTAGCGGTAGCACAGATACGCAGTATTTT

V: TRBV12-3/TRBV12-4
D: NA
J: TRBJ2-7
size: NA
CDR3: CASSLNEYEQYF
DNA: TGTGCCAGCAGTTTAAACGAATACGAGCAGTACTTC

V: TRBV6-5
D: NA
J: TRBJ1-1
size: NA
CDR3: CASSYNEVNTEAFF
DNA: TGTGCCAGCAGTTACAATGAGGTTAACACTGAAGCTTTCTTT

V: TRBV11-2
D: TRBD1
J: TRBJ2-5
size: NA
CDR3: CASSLVGGTGRQETQYF
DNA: TGTGCCAGCAGCTTAGTAGGGGGGACAGGCCGCCAAGAGACCCAGTACTTC

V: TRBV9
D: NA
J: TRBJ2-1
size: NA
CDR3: CASSGGGFNEQFF
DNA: TGTGCCAGCAGCGGGGGCGGCTTCAATGAGCAGTTCTTC

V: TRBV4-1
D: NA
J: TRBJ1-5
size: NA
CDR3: CASSQVSINQPQHF
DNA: TGCGCCAGCAGCCAAGTTTCTATCAATCAGCCCCAGCATTTT

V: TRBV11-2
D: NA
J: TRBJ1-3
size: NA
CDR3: CASSLNRGPGNTIYF
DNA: TGTGCCAGCAGCTTAAATCGGGGCCCGGGAAACACCATATATTTT

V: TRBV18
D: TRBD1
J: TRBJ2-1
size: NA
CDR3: CASSPLPGGQVEQFF
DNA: TGTGCCAGCTCACCATTACCAGGGGGCCAGGTTGAGCAGTTCTTC

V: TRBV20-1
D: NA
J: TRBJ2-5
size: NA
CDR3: CSASNPGAVQETQYF
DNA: TGCAGTGCTAGTAATCCGGGGGCAGTACAAGAGACCCAGTACTTC

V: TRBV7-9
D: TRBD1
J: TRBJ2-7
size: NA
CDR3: CASRDTGTGYSEQYF
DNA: TGTGCCAGCAGGGATACCGGGACAGGGTACTCCGAGCAGTACTTC

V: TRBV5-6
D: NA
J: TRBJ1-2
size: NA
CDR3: CASSFTRGADYGYTF
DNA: TGTGCCAGCAGCTTTACGAGGGGCGCCGACTATGGCTACACCTTC

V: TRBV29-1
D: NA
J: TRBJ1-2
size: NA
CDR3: CSVEEAWGKDGYTF
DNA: TGCAGCGTTGAAGAAGCTTGGGGAAAAGATGGCTACACCTTC

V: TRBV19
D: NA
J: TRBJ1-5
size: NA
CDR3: CASSMGTAGNQPQHF
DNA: TGTGCCAGTAGTATGGGCACGGCCGGCAATCAGCCCCAGCATTTT